These T cell receptor beta chains were read from a single sample in a study of T cell repertoires in cytomegalovirus infection. A single record per CDR3 protein comes from TCRdb applying MiXCR to the reads. The table shows around 430,000 distinct CDR3 sequences, with under 55% occurring only once. Their antigens remain unidentified. The source material was cultured PBMCs, sampled from culture after CMV antigen stimulation. These receptors all come from a human donor in good health (CMV status not recorded). Some clones in this sample may be carry-over from other donors' samples. Both conserved end residues are trimmed from each CDR3.

V gene,J gene,CDR3 protein
TRBV11-2,TRBJ2-7,ASSLLLTGKEQY
TRBV6-2/TRBV6-3,TRBJ1-5,ASSEWTFGNQPQH
TRBV10-2,TRBJ2-7,ASSGGRVGGLSYEQY
TRBV7-2,TRBJ1-2,ASSLSRGLGYT
TRBV7-9,TRBJ1-2,ASSPAGDRGYT
TRBV12-3/TRBV12-4,TRBJ2-1,ASSLAGIGYNEQF
TRBV11-1,TRBJ1-1,ASSTWDRGGRAF
TRBV6-6,TRBJ2-7,ASSYSSRQGTYEQY
TRBV6-1,TRBJ2-7,ASSEAAGVSEQY
TRBV28,TRBJ2-2,ATSGQLNTGELF
TRBV18,TRBJ2-6,ASSPNSLVFGANVLT
TRBV7-4,TRBJ2-6,ASSFFRSGANVLT
TRBV6-1,TRBJ1-4,ASAGGRGAEKLF
TRBV5-6,TRBJ2-1,ASSFTNRVNEQF
TRBV3-1,TRBJ2-1,ASSLRGLMQF
TRBV12-3/TRBV12-4,TRBJ1-1,ASNMDGSMNTEAF
TRBV6-5,TRBJ1-3,ASSYQSSGNTIY
TRBV7-6,TRBJ2-1,ASSPRVGDEQF
TRBV6-6,TRBJ1-1,ASRWGEGWNTEAF
TRBV6-5,TRBJ1-2,ASSYRANYGYT
TRBV5-1,TRBJ2-3,ASSPGLAGAWGDTQY
TRBV6-7,TRBJ2-3,ASSYAGLAGDGDTQY
TRBV6-5,TRBJ2-7,ASSYSTTRYEQY
TRBV7-6,TRBJ2-1,ASSLQRVRVVYNEQF
TRBV2,TRBJ2-5,ATRTDKETQY
TRBV2,TRBJ1-1,ASSPDADTEAF